These 6 T cell receptor beta chains share one sample of origin, sequenced in a study of shared T cell receptors in the human thymus. Sequenced by immunoSEQ multiplex PCR; TCRdb stores in-frame clones only, minus some. The table has some 720,000 clones, roughly 90% seen once. The data also belong to a second study, concerning human thymus T cells.

What was sequenced was thymocytes. The origin of the receptors is a boy younger than two with a congenital heart defect.

This clone was seen just once. This chain joins TRBV30 and TRBJ1-1; TRBD1 might be the D (6 bases). The CDR3 length is 13 residues. Germline values: CDR1 GTSNPN, CDR2 SVGIG (reference sequence). Trimming left V 8 bases short and J 1 base short, with 14 bases between. The CDR3 reads CAHRTAQNTEAFF. CDR3 nucleotide sequence: TGTGCCCACCGGACAGCTCAGAACACTGAAGCTTTCTTT.

The gene calls are TRBV5-5 and TRBJ2-2; 9 nucleotides line up with TRBD2. In germline, CDR1 is SGHKS, CDR2 YYEKEE (reference sequence). Unmatched junction bases numbered 1, after V lost 7 bases and J lost 6 bases. The CDR3 covers 12 residues. CDR3 protein: CASAGGSGELFF. The CDR3 DNA reads as TGTGCCAGCGCGGGGGGGTCCGGGGAGCTGTTTTTT.

The chain has TRBV6-1 and TRBJ2-4; a weak D match, TRBD1 (5 bases). The germline V and J ends were trimmed by 4 bases and 4 bases, with 11 bases remaining between them. CDR3 length: 14 amino acids. The germline V gene has CDR1 MNHNS and CDR2 SASEGT. CDR3: CASSGRQTKNIQYF. The CDR3 coding sequence is TGTGCCAGCAGTGGTAGACAGACGAAAAACATTCAGTACTTC.

V and J are TRBV25-1 and TRBJ2-1, with 10 nucleotides matching TRBD1. The trim removed 8 bases at V and 9 bases at J, leaving 13 bases unmatched. CDR1 is MGHDK and CDR2 is SYGVNS in the germline V gene. This CDR3 spans 15 amino acids. The CDR3: CASGRGQGRFGEQFF. The CDR3, as DNA: TGTGCCAGCGGACGGGGACAGGGGAGGTTTGGTGAGCAGTTCTTC.

The rearrangement joins TRBV27 to TRBJ1-1, with a tentative D call TRBD1 (5 bases). The germline V gene encodes CDR1 MNHEY and CDR2 SMNVEV (reference sequence). Trimming shortened V by 6 bases and J by 1 base, and 9 bases separated the two germline ends. CDR3 length equals 13 residues. The CDR3, as DNA: TGTGCCAGCAGGGGGACTCGGAACACTGAAGCTTTCTTT. Translation: CASRGTRNTEAFF.

The chain recombines TRBV28 with TRBJ1-1, with 7 bases aligning to TRBD1. This CDR3 contains 15 residues. J was trimmed by 1 base and V by 2 bases; bases with no gene match: 4. CDR1 and CDR2 (germline): MDHEN, SYDVKM. The CDR3 region is CASSLQGVWNTEAFF. As DNA, the CDR3 is TGTGCCAGCAGTTTACAGGGGGTTTGGAACACTGAAGCTTTCTTT.